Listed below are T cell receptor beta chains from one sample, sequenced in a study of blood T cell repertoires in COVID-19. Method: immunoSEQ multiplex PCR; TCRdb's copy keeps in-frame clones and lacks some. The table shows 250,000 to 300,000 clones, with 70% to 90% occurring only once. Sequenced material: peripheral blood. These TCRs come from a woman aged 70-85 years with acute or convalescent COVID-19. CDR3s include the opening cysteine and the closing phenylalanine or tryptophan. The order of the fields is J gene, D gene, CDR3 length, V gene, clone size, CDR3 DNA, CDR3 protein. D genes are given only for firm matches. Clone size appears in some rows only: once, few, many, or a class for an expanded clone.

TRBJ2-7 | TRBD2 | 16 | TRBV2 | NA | TGTGCCAGCAGTGGGCGACTAGCGGGGGCGCGGGGCGAGCAGTACTTC | CASSGRLAGARGEQYF
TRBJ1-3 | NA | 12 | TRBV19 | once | TGTGCCAGTACCGGGGCTGGAAACACCATATATTTT | CASTGAGNTIYF
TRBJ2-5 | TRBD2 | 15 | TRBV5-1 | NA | TGCGCCAGCGGGTCTAGCGGGGGCTCAGGGGAGACCCAGTACTTC | CASGSSGGSGETQYF
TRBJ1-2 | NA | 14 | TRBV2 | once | TGTGCCAGCAGTGATACGGAGGGTTACGGGGGCTACACCTTC | CASSDTEGYGGYTF
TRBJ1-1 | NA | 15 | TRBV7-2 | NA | TGTGCCAGCAGCTTATGGGGCAGGGAGAACACTGAAGCTTTCTTT | CASSLWGRENTEAFF
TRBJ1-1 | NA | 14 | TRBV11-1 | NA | TGTGCCAGCAGCCTGCAGGAGGCGAGCACTGAAGCTTTCTTT | CASSLQEASTEAFF
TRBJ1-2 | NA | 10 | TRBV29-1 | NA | TGCAGCGTTGGACCGGAGGGCTACACCTTC | CSVGPEGYTF
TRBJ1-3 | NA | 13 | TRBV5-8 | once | TGTGCCAGCAGCTTGTCTGAGCGAAACACCATATATTTT | CASSLSERNTIYF
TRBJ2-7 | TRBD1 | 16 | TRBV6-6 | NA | TGTGCCAGCATCCCAAGGGCGACAGGGGGCGTTTACGAGCAGTACTTC | CASIPRATGGVYEQYF
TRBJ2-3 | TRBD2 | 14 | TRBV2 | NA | TGTGCCAGCCAGAGAACTAGCGGCACAGATACGCAGTATTTT | CASQRTSGTDTQYF
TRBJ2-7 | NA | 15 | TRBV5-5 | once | TGTGCCAGCAGCTTGTTGGCGGGGTTTGAGGGCGAGCAGTACTTC | CASSLLAGFEGEQYF
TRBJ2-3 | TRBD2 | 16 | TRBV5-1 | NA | TGCGCCAGCAGCTTGCCTCTAGCGGGGGGGGCAGATACGCAGTATTTT | CASSLPLAGGADTQYF
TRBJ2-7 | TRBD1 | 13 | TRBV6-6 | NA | TGTGCCAGCATGGGACAGACCCCTATGGAGCAGTACTTC | CASMGQTPMEQYF
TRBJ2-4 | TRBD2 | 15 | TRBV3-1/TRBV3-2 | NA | TGTGCCAGCAGCCACGCTAGCGGGGGGGCCTACATTCAGTACTTC | CASSHASGGAYIQYF
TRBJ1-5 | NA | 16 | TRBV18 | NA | TGTGCCAGCTCACCGCGCTGGGGGGGTTGGAATCAGCCCCAGCATTTT | CASSPRWGGWNQPQHF
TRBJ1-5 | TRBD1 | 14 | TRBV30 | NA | TGTGCCTGGTCCCGGGACAGGGGCAATCAGCCCCAGCATTTT | CAWSRDRGNQPQHF
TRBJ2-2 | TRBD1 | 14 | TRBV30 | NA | TGTGCCTGGAGACAGGGGGCGAAGGTGGGGGAGCTGTTTTTT | CAWRQGAKVGELFF
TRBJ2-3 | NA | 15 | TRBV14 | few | TGTGCCAGCAGCCAAGCTTTGGGCTACGGGGTTACGCAGTATTTT | CASSQALGYGVTQYF
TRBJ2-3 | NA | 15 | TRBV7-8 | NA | TGTGCCAGCAGCTTAGCGGGGCGGGGCTTTGATACGCAGTATTTT | CASSLAGRGFDTQYF
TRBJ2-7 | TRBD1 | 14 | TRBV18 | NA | TGTGCCAGCTCTCGACAGGGGGTAAACGACGAGCAGTACTTC | CASSRQGVNDEQYF
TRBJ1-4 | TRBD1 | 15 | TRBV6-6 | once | TGTGCCAGCAGCCGGACGGACAGGGTTAGTTCCAAACTGTTTTTT | CASSRTDRVSSKLFF
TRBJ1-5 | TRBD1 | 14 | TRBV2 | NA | TGTGCCAGCAGTGGACAGGGGAACAATCAGCCCCAGCATTTT | CASSGQGNNQPQHF
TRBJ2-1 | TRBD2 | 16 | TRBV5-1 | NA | TGCGCCAGCAGCGCTAGCGGGGGGCACTCCTACAATGAGCAGTTCTTC | CASSASGGHSYNEQFF
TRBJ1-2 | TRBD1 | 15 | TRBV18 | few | TGTGCCAGCTCCTCCGGGACAGGGGCCAACTATGGCTACACCTTC | CASSSGTGANYGYTF
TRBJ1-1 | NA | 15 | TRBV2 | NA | TGTGCCAGCAGCACAGGGAAGGGTTACGGGGTTAAAGCTTTCTTT | CASSTGKGYGVKAFF